This TCR beta chain was captured by sequencing in a study of T cells after yellow fever vaccination. General study findings and limits: Among all clonotypes, a small share was observed in both CD4 and CD8 compartments. Most primary-vaccination clones reappeared after the booster (approximately 97% CD4, 85% to 90% CD8).

The table lists this clonotype with a few counts. This CDR3 region has 13 residues. V lost 6 bases to trimming and J lost 3 bases, with 12 bases between them. CDR1 LNHDA and CDR2 SQIVND come from the germline V gene (reference sequence). 5'RACE template switching added a universal primer site and UMIs to TCR cDNA. A single record per CDR3 protein comes from TCRdb applying MiXCR to the 5' RACE reads. The sample lists 100,000 or so distinct CDR3 sequences; approximately 9% were seen once. This chain uses TRBV19 with TRBJ2-7, with D maybe TRBD2 (5 bases). The material was CD8+ T cells not binding an NS4B(214-222) dextramer, sorted from PBMCs, obtained more than 14 days after the first yellow fever vaccination. This clonotype was obtained from a man between 18 and 29 years old who received the YFV17D yellow fever vaccine. For the CDR3, the DNA is TGTGCCAGTAGCCGAGGGATCAACTACGAGCAGTACTTC. This gives the protein CASSRGINYEQYF.